These T cell receptor beta chains were read from a single sample in a study of T cells in localized non-small cell lung cancer. Sequenced by immunoSEQ multiplex PCR; TCRdb stores in-frame clones only, minus some. The table shows about 45,000 clones, with roughly 79% occurring only once. The specimen was peripheral blood mononuclear cells, collected before any cancer treatment. The source of these receptors is a man aged 35 to 69 with stage III lung adenocarcinoma. The CDR3 runs from the conserved cysteine through the conserved F or W. Fields, in order: J gene, clone size, V gene, D gene, CDR3 DNA, CDR3 protein. D genes are given only for firm matches. The size entry is marked missing in some rows and otherwise reads once, few, many or a size class.

TRBJ1-1,-,TRBV4-2,-,TGTGCCAGCAGCTTGGGTGGCAGCTACACTGAAGCTTTCTTT,CASSLGGSYTEAFF
TRBJ2-2,-,TRBV29-1,TRBD1,TGCAGCGTTGCGGACAGGAGCAACACCGGGGAGCTGTTTTTT,CSVADRSNTGELFF
TRBJ2-5,-,TRBV15,-,TGTGCCACCAGCAACAGGGCTTTAGGGGAGACCCAGTACTTC,CATSNRALGETQYF
TRBJ2-2,-,TRBV5-4,-,TGTGCCAGCAGCTTCGAGCAGAACACCGGGGAGCTGTTTTTT,CASSFEQNTGELFF
TRBJ1-1,-,TRBV5-4,-,TGTGCCAGCAGCTTCGACACGATTGAAGCTTTCTTT,CASSFDTIEAFF
TRBJ2-3,many,TRBV9,TRBD2,TGTGCCAGCAGCGTAGAGTGGTGGCGGGGGAGGGATACGCAGTATTTT,CASSVEWWRGRDTQYF
TRBJ2-1,-,TRBV5-6,TRBD1,TGTGCCAGCAGTACGGGACAGGGGTTACATGAGCAGTTCTTC,CASSTGQGLHEQFF
TRBJ2-3,-,TRBV5-1,-,TGCGCCAGCAGCTTTCCAGATACGCAGTATTTT,CASSFPDTQYF
TRBJ2-4,-,TRBV19,-,TGTGCCAGTAGTATCGACAGACAAAACATTCAGTACTTC,CASSIDRQNIQYF
TRBJ1-2,-,TRBV5-6,TRBD1,TGTGCCAGCAGACAGGGGGCGGAAGACGACTATGGCTACACCTTC,CASRQGAEDDYGYTF
TRBJ2-2,-,TRBV19,TRBD2,TGTGCCAGTATCCCGACTAGCGGGGGGGCCGGAGGCAGGGAGCTGTTTTTT,CASIPTSGGAGGRELFF
TRBJ2-1,-,TRBV7-8,TRBD2,TGTGCCAGCAGCTTAGGGACGGGGAGCGGGGGGGCCGCATGGGAGCAGTTCTTC,CASSLGTGSGGAAWEQFF
TRBJ1-1,few,TRBV7-9,-,TGTGCCAGCAGCGCTGACACTGAAGCTTTCTTT,CASSADTEAFF
TRBJ1-6,-,TRBV30,TRBD1,TGTGCTATTGACAGGGGGGATTCACCCCTCCACTTT,CAIDRGDSPLHF
TRBJ2-5,-,TRBV6-6,TRBD1,TGTGCCAGCAGAAGGGACAGCCAAGAGACCCAGTACTTC,CASRRDSQETQYF
TRBJ2-2,-,TRBV10-3,-,TGTGCCATCAGTGGGCCAAGGAACACCGGGGAGCTGTTTTTT,CAISGPRNTGELFF
TRBJ2-7,-,TRBV11-2,TRBD2,TGTGCCAGCAGCTTAAGCGGGGGGGCGCAACGCGAGCAGTACTTC,CASSLSGGAQREQYF
TRBJ2-3,-,TRBV7-6,-,TGTGCCAGCAGCTCCCTAGGGGGGACGCAGTATTTT,CASSSLGGTQYF
TRBJ2-2,-,TRBV13,-,TGTGCCAGCAGCGGTGCGGGACTCCCGAACACCGGGGAGCTGTTTTTT,CASSGAGLPNTGELFF
TRBJ2-3,-,TRBV7-9,-,TGTGCCAGCAGCTTAGAGTTAAGCACAGATACGCAGTATTTT,CASSLELSTDTQYF
TRBJ2-1,-,TRBV30,-,TGTGCCTGGAACCAGGACAGATACAATGAGCAGTTCTTC,CAWNQDRYNEQFF
TRBJ1-6,-,TRBV2,-,TGTGCCAGCAGTAGGTGGGGAAATTCACCCCTCCACTTT,CASSRWGNSPLHF
TRBJ2-7,-,TRBV18,-,TGTGCCAGCTCACCAGACCCGGGGGCAGGGCACCCCTACGAGCAGTACTTC,CASSPDPGAGHPYEQYF
TRBJ2-1,few,TRBV6-5,-,TGTGCCAGCAGTTACTCGGTAGACCGAGACAATGAGCAGTTCTTC,CASSYSVDRDNEQFF
TRBJ1-5,once,TRBV11-2,-,TGTGCCAGCAGACAGGGTATCAATCAGCCCCAGCATTTT,CASRQGINQPQHF
TRBJ2-7,once,TRBV6-1,TRBD1,TGTGCCAGCTCGGGGACAGGGGTTGGGTACGAGCAGTACTTC,CASSGTGVGYEQYF
TRBJ2-5,few,TRBV9,-,TGTGCCAGCAGCCCTTATTCTAGGGGCGAGACCCAGTACTTC,CASSPYSRGETQYF
TRBJ1-5,-,TRBV6-5,-,TGTGCCAGCAGTTACAGGGACGGCCAGCCCCAGCATTTT,CASSYRDGQPQHF
TRBJ1-4,-,TRBV2,-,TGTGCCAGCTGGACCCCTATAGGGACTAATGAAAAACTGTTTTTT,CASWTPIGTNEKLFF
TRBJ2-7,-,TRBV6-6,-,TGTGCCAGCAGTTTCACAGGGCTCTCCTACGAGCAGTACTTC,CASSFTGLSYEQYF
TRBJ2-7,-,TRBV9,-,TGTGCCAGCAGCGTAGGCGAAGGGGGATTCTCCTACGAGCAGTACTTC,CASSVGEGGFSYEQYF
TRBJ2-1,-,TRBV4-2,TRBD1,TGTGCCAGCAGCCAAGCCCCCACGACAGGGAAGTTCTTC,CASSQAPTTGKFF
TRBJ2-2,-,TRBV29-1,-,TGCAGCGTTCGTCCGGGGAACACCGGGGAGCTGTTTTTT,CSVRPGNTGELFF
TRBJ2-7,-,TRBV11-2,-,TGTGCCAGCAGCTTAGATTCGGGGGGCCTGAGGGAGCAGTACTTC,CASSLDSGGLREQYF
TRBJ1-2,-,TRBV7-8,-,TGTGCCAGCAGCTTGGACAGAGAATATGGCTACACCTTC,CASSLDREYGYTF
TRBJ2-1,-,TRBV19,TRBD2,TGTGCCAGTAGTAAGGAGCGGGGGGTCCCCCCGGAGCAGTTCTTC,CASSKERGVPPEQFF
TRBJ2-1,few,TRBV11-2,-,TGTGCCAGCAGCTCCGAGTATGAGACTAGGAACAATGAGCAGTTCTTC,CASSSEYETRNNEQFF
TRBJ1-2,-,TRBV30,-,TGTGCCTGGAGTGTAAAGGGCCAGGGGTATGGCTACACCTTC,CAWSVKGQGYGYTF
TRBJ2-3,-,TRBV9,TRBD2,TGTGCCAGCAGCGACCGGACTAGCGGGTTAGATACGCAGTATTTT,CASSDRTSGLDTQYF
TRBJ2-5,-,TRBV6-5,-,TGTGCCAGCAGTTACTCCGGGGGGCCGGTGGAGACCCAGTACTTC,CASSYSGGPVETQYF
TRBJ2-3,-,TRBV2,-,TGTGCCTGCCTTACGGGCAGGGGGGGGTGGGCAGATACGCAGTATTTT,CACLTGRGGWADTQYF
TRBJ1-2,medium-sized,TRBV7-2,-,TGTGCCAGCAGCTCGACCATCAACAGCCAGACTTATGGCTACACCTTC,CASSSTINSQTYGYTF
TRBJ2-1,-,TRBV5-1,-,TGCGCCAGCAGCCTGGCAGGAAACAATGAGCAGTTCTTC,CASSLAGNNEQFF
TRBJ2-2,-,TRBV7-2,-,TGTGCCAGCAGCTTAAAGGGAGCGTCTGGGGAGCTGTTTTTT,CASSLKGASGELFF
TRBJ1-1,-,TRBV6-6,-,TGTGCCAGCAGTTACGAGCTACAGGGTGAAGCTTTCTTT,CASSYELQGEAFF
TRBJ2-5,-,TRBV6-1,-,TGTGCCAGCAGTGAAGCGACAGGCCTGGAGTTTCAAGAGACCCAGTACTTC,CASSEATGLEFQETQYF
TRBJ2-3,-,TRBV29-1,TRBD2,TGCAGCGTTGACCCCTCCAGCGGGGGGGCGGTAGATACGCAGTATTTT,CSVDPSSGGAVDTQYF
TRBJ2-1,-,TRBV15,TRBD1,TGTGCCACCAGCAGGGCCGGGACAGGGGGCCGGGATGAGCAGTTCTTC,CATSRAGTGGRDEQFF
TRBJ2-7,-,TRBV6-6,TRBD2,TGTGCCAGCGGAGACGGGACTAGGGATGTGTACGAGCAGTACTTC,CASGDGTRDVYEQYF
TRBJ2-1,-,TRBV15,TRBD2,TGTGCCACCTCCATTACTAGCGGAACCTACAATGAGCAGTTCTTC,CATSITSGTYNEQFF
TRBJ2-3,-,TRBV14,TRBD1,TGTGCCAGCAGCCCAAGACAGGGGTTAGATACGCAGTATTTT,CASSPRQGLDTQYF
TRBJ2-1,few,TRBV15,-,TGTGCCACCAGCAGCTTGGGGGGTGAGCAGTTCTTC,CATSSLGGEQFF
TRBJ1-1,-,TRBV13,-,TGTGCCAGCAGCTCGTACGAGAGAGTGAACACTGAAGCTTTCTTT,CASSSYERVNTEAFF
TRBJ1-2,-,TRBV30,-,TGTGCCTGGAGTGTACGGACGACAGGAGTTTATGGCTACACCTTC,CAWSVRTTGVYGYTF